A selection of T cell receptor beta chains follows, all from one sample in a study of T cell repertoires in cytomegalovirus infection. TCRdb reprocessed the reads with MiXCR, giving one entry per CDR3 protein. Altogether 650,000 to 900,000 distinct CDR3 sequences are present, approximately 29% being singletons, with the ten largest covering 12%. Which antigens these TCRs recognize remains unknown. The specimen comprised cultured CD8+ T cells from PBMCs, sampled from culture after CMV antigen stimulation. These receptors were taken from a human donor in good health (CMV status not recorded). Some clones in this sample may be carry-over from other donors' samples. The CDR3 runs from the conserved cysteine through the conserved F or W.

CDR3 protein: CASTQGLGSNEQFF
V gene: TRBV27
J gene: TRBJ2-1

CDR3 protein: CASSPSGGPQETQYF
V gene: TRBV9
J gene: TRBJ2-5

CDR3 protein: CASSAPQGRGQPQHF
V gene: TRBV6-1
J gene: TRBJ1-5

CDR3 protein: CASGLWGIAGELFF
V gene: TRBV27
J gene: TRBJ2-2

CDR3 protein: CASTLRGDRDQPQHF
V gene: TRBV19
J gene: TRBJ1-5

CDR3 protein: CASAGEDEKLFF
V gene: TRBV12-3/TRBV12-4
J gene: TRBJ1-4

CDR3 protein: CASSSGTSGGEKTQYF
V gene: TRBV7-9
J gene: TRBJ2-5

CDR3 protein: CASSQDRTGEKLFF
V gene: TRBV4-3
J gene: TRBJ1-4

CDR3 protein: CASSSTGVGTQYF
V gene: TRBV6-6
J gene: TRBJ2-5

CDR3 protein: CASSYGINQPQHF
V gene: TRBV6-5
J gene: TRBJ1-5

CDR3 protein: CASSSGRNRSNQPQHF
V gene: TRBV7-9
J gene: TRBJ1-5

CDR3 protein: CASSLPEGLNSPLHF
V gene: TRBV6-2/TRBV6-3
J gene: TRBJ1-6

CDR3 protein: CASSERPTMGGQPQHF
V gene: TRBV6-1
J gene: TRBJ1-5

CDR3 protein: CASSPTATGYEQYF
V gene: TRBV19
J gene: TRBJ2-7

CDR3 protein: CASSDRDRGANIEQFF
V gene: TRBV25-1
J gene: TRBJ2-1

CDR3 protein: CASSQTGALNTEAFF
V gene: TRBV19
J gene: TRBJ1-1

CDR3 protein: CASSDSTGSEAFF
V gene: TRBV25-1
J gene: TRBJ1-1

CDR3 protein: CASSEEWDQETQYF
V gene: TRBV6-1
J gene: TRBJ2-5

CDR3 protein: CASSARGPPVGYTF
V gene: TRBV6-6
J gene: TRBJ1-2

CDR3 protein: CASSLVGLAATDTQYF
V gene: TRBV7-8
J gene: TRBJ2-3

CDR3 protein: CASSSGTSFYGYTF
V gene: TRBV7-9
J gene: TRBJ1-2

CDR3 protein: CATSTGQGYTEAFF
V gene: TRBV15
J gene: TRBJ1-1

CDR3 protein: CASSLTSSYNEQFF
V gene: TRBV12-3/TRBV12-4
J gene: TRBJ2-1

CDR3 protein: CASSPGNRGTEAFF
V gene: TRBV13
J gene: TRBJ1-1

CDR3 protein: CASREGGRLYNEQFF
V gene: TRBV6-4
J gene: TRBJ2-1

CDR3 protein: CASSVPPGPGYGYTF
V gene: TRBV6-6
J gene: TRBJ1-2

CDR3 protein: CASSYSLLGTLTDTQYF
V gene: TRBV6-5
J gene: TRBJ2-3

CDR3 protein: CAIGQGHGGNQPQHF
V gene: TRBV28
J gene: TRBJ1-5